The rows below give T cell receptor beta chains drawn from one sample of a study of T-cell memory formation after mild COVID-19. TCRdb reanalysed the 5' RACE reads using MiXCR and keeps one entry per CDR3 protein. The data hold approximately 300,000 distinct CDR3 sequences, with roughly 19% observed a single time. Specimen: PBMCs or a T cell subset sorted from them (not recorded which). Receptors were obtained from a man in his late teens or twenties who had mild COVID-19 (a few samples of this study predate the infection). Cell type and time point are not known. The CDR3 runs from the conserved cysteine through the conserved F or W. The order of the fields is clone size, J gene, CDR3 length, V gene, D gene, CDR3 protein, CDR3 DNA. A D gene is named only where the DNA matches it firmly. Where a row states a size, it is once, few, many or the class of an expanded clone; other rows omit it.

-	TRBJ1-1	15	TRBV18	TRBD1	CASSLRTGMPTEAFF	TGTGCCAGCTCACTGAGGACAGGGATGCCCACTGAAGCTTTCTTT
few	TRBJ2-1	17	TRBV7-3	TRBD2	CASSLRAASGAYNEQFF	TGTGCCAGCAGCTTAAGGGCGGCTAGCGGGGCCTACAATGAGCAGTTCTTC
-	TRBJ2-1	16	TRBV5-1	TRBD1	CASSLSPQGVPDEQFF	TGCGCCAGCAGTTTGTCACCCCAGGGGGTTCCGGATGAGCAGTTCTTC
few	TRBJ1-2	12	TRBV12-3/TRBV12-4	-	CASGPTGNGYTF	TGTGCCAGCGGCCCGACTGGAAATGGCTACACCTTC
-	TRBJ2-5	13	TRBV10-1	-	CASSAQGQETQYF	TGCGCCAGCAGTGCCCAGGGACAAGAGACCCAGTACTTC
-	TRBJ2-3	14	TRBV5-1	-	CASSLGSLTDTQYF	TGCGCCAGCAGCTTGGGCAGCCTCACAGATACGCAGTATTTT
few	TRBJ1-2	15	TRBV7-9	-	CASSYPLGGGDGYTF	TGTGCCAGCAGCTACCCCCTGGGAGGGGGAGATGGCTACACCTTC
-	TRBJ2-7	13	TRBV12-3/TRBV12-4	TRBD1	CASSMDRVYEQYF	TGTGCCAGCAGTATGGACAGGGTCTACGAGCAGTACTTC
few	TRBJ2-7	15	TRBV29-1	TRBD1	CSVDLPRGPNYEQYF	TGCAGCGTTGATTTACCCAGGGGGCCCAACTACGAGCAGTACTTC
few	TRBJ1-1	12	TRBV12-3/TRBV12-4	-	CASSSGRPEAFF	TGTGCCAGCAGTTCGGGGAGGCCTGAAGCTTTCTTT
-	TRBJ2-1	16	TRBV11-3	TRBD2	CASSSPLAGGPVEQFF	TGTGCCAGCAGCTCCCCCCTAGCGGGGGGGCCTGTTGAGCAGTTCTTC
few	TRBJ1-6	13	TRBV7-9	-	CASSLGSISPLHF	TGTGCCAGCAGCTTGGGATCGATTTCACCCCTCCACTTT
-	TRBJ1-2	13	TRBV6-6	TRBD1	CASSPRDRGGVAF	TGTGCCAGCAGCCCCAGGGACAGGGGAGGGGTAGCCTTC
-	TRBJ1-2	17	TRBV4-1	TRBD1	CASSQELGQGDPAGYTF	TGCGCCAGCAGCCAAGAATTGGGACAGGGGGACCCGGCGGGCTACACCTTC
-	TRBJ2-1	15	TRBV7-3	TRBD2	CASSNLGGAIAEQFF	TGTGCCAGCAGCAATCTCGGGGGGGCTATTGCTGAGCAGTTCTTC
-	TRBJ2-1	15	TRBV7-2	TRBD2	CASSRFGGGANEQFF	TGTGCCAGCAGCCGATTTGGCGGGGGGGCCAATGAGCAGTTCTTC
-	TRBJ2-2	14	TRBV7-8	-	CASSSMGGYGELFF	TGTGCCAGCAGCTCCATGGGGGGATACGGGGAGCTGTTTTTT
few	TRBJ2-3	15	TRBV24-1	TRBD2	CATSDGSGGTDTQYF	TGTGCCACCAGTGATGGTAGCGGGGGCACAGATACGCAGTATTTT
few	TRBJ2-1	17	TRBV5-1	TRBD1	CASSLVRGTGYNNEQFF	TGCGCCAGCAGCTTGGTTAGGGGGACAGGGTATAACAATGAGCAGTTCTTC
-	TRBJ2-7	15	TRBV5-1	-	CASSLGSGDSYEQYF	TGCGCCAGCAGCTTGGGTTCAGGGGACTCCTACGAGCAGTACTTC
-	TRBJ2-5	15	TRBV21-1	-	CASSPKAGGGETQYF	TGTGCCAGCAGTCCTAAGGCTGGAGGGGGAGAGACCCAGTACTTC
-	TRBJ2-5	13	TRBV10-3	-	CAIRGTRGETQYF	TGTGCCATCAGGGGTACAAGGGGAGAGACCCAGTACTTC